Below are 30 T cell receptor beta chains sequenced from a single sample in a study of Graves' ophthalmopathy and Graves' hyperthyroidism. The study amplified TCR beta CDR3 regions using RNA transcripts. HTBI-primed RT-PCR formed the first round, and a multiplex PCR formed the second. TCRdb passed the multiplex PCR reads through MiXCR, listing each CDR3 protein once. The sample includes some 350,000 distinct CDR3 sequences, approximately 17% of them seen just once. The sample taken for sequencing was peripheral blood. The source is an adult woman with stable Graves' hyperthyroidism.

Ten or more counts support this clonotype. The chain has TRBV4-3 and TRBJ2-2, with TRBD2 matching over 15 bases. The CDR3 spans 17 residues. Germline V gives CDR1 LGHNA, CDR2 YSLEER. With V trimmed by 4 bases and J by 5 bases, 5 bases remained unmatched. CDR3 in DNA: TGCGCCAGCAGCCCGGGACTAGCGGGAGGTCATACCGGGGAGCTGTTTTTT. Its protein is CASSPGLAGGHTGELFF.

This clonotype was seen more than once but under ten times. This chain uses TRBV6-1 with TRBJ1-4, with D perhaps TRBD1 (6 bases). The CDR3 loop spans 15 amino acids. V was shortened by 4 bases and J by 2 bases, with 11 bases between the two germline ends. Looked up from germline, CDR1 is MNHNS and CDR2 is SASEGT. The CDR3 DNA follows: TGTGCCAGCAGTGCCAACAGGGCCACTAATGAAAAACTGTTTTTT. Translating it yields CASSANRATNEKLFF.

This clonotype was observed at least ten times. This sequence joins TRBV2 and TRBJ1-1, with no clear D. Germline loops: CDR1 SNHLY, CDR2 FYNNEI. V lost 2 bases, J lost 0 bases, and 13 bases lay in between. The CDR3 has 16 residues. DNA for the CDR3: TGTGCCAGCAGTGAAAACTTTGGTTTAATGAACACTGAAGCTTTCTTT. As protein: CASSENFGLMNTEAFF.

The rearrangement joins TRBV20-1 to TRBJ1-2; 7 nucleotides agree with TRBD1. Trimming cost V 3 bases and J 3 bases; bases outside gene matches: 4. This CDR3 is built from 13 residues. In germline, CDR1 is DFQATT, CDR2 SNEGSKA (reference sequence). CDR3 DNA: TGCAGTGCTAGTAAAGGGGGCTACTATGGCTACACCTTC. This sequence encodes CSASKGGYYGYTF.

This clonotype was seen repeatedly, ten times or more. The rearrangement links TRBV14 to TRBJ1-1, with D uncertain. Germline V CDR1 and CDR2: SGHDN, FVKESK. CDR3 length: 15 residues. Trimming pared 1 base from V and 1 base from J, leaving 10 bases between. The CDR3: CASSQVSRRNTEAFF. The DNA of the CDR3 is TGTGCCAGCAGCCAAGTCTCCAGAAGGAACACTGAAGCTTTCTTT. Variable domain in full (rest from reference TRBV14 and TRBJ1-1): EAGVTQFPSHSVIEKGQTVTLRCDPISGHDNLYWYRRVMGKEIKFLLHFVKESKQDESGMPNNRFLAERTGGTYSTLKVQPAELEDSGVYFCASSQVSRRNTEAFFGQGTRLTVV.

This clonotype has at least ten counts. The V and J genes are TRBV12-3 or TRBV12-4 and TRBJ1-5; D may be TRBD1 (6 bases). V was cut by 6 bases and J by 9 bases, with 21 bases left in between. This CDR3 is built from 15 residues. Here the CDR3 DNA reads TGTGCCAGCAGACGAAAGGGAACAGGGAACTGGCCCCAGCATTTT. As protein: CASRRKGTGNWPQHF.

CDR3 sequence (DNA): TGTGCCAGCAGTTACTCAGGGGACAGGGGCTACACCTTC. This translates into CASSYSGDRGYTF. This chain connects TRBV6-5 to TRBJ1-2; 8 bases are shared with TRBD1. Germline CDR1 MNHEY, CDR2 SVGAGI. V trimming: 0 bases; J trimming: 8 bases; junction bases outside the gene matches: 2. The CDR3 contains 13 residues.

In this sample, this clonotype turned up many times. The rearrangement joins TRBV6-1 to TRBJ1-6; weak D call: TRBD1 (6 bases). Germline lookup yields CDR1 MNHNS and CDR2 SASEGT. The CDR3 is made up of 13 amino acids. Trimming removed 11 bases at V and 3 bases at J, with 11 bases between. In DNA, the CDR3 is TGTGCCGGTGGAGGGGGCTATAATTCACCCCTCCACTTT. Translating it yields CAGGGGYNSPLHF.

This clonotype has just a few counts. A read error may be the cause here, since a much bigger clone is one base away. This rearrangement joins TRBV13 to TRBJ2-7, with D perhaps matching TRBD1 (5 bases). The germline CDR1 and CDR2 sequences are PRHDT and FYEKMQ (reference sequence). Trimming took off 5 bases at V and 5 bases at J, with 19 bases between the two ends. This CDR3 region has 15 residues. CDR3 in DNA: TGTGCCAGCAGCCTAACATGGCAGGGAATCAACGAGCAGTACTTC. Amino acid sequence: CASSLTWQGINEQYF.

This clonotype was counted many times. The chain combines TRBV28 with TRBJ2-5, with TRBD1 matching 7 bases. This CDR3 is 16 amino acids long. The germline CDR1 and CDR2 sequences are MDHEN and SYDVKM. The ends lost 5 bases at V and 4 bases at J; junction bases unmatched: 13. CDR3 sequence reads: CASSLPGAAGGETQYF. Here the CDR3 DNA reads TGTGCCAGCAGTCTCCCAGGGGCGGCAGGGGGAGAGACCCAGTACTTC.

The genes are TRBV12-3 or TRBV12-4 and TRBJ1-2, with TRBD1 matching 10 bases. V lost 6 bases, J lost 12 bases, and 19 bases stayed unmatched. This CDR3 has 16 residues. The CDR3 is CASSQDAGTGAPHDTF. CDR3 bases: TGTGCCAGCAGCCAAGACGCCGGGACAGGGGCTCCCCACGACACCTTC.

The V call is TRBV6-1, the J call TRBJ1-6, with TRBD1 identical over 11 bases. V lost 7 bases, J lost 7 bases, and 9 bases stayed unmatched. Germline V gene sequence: CDR1 MNHNS, CDR2 SASEGT. The CDR3 is made up of 16 amino acids. The CDR3 nucleotides are TGTGCCAGCACCGAAAGGACAGGGGGCTTCAATTCACCCCTCCACTTT. Translating it yields CASTERTGGFNSPLHF.

The sample holds many counts of this clonotype. V usage is TRBV3-1 and J usage is TRBJ1-5; maybe TRBD1 (5 bases). CDR3 length equals 13 residues. Germline V lookup: CDR1 LGHDT, CDR2 YNNKEL (reference sequence). Trimming removed 4 bases at V and 6 bases at J, with 10 bases between. Here the CDR3 reads CASSPDGAQPQHF. CDR3 coding DNA: TGTGCCAGCAGCCCAGACGGGGCTCAGCCCCAGCATTTT.

There are many counts of this clonotype. This rearrangement joins TRBV7-8 to TRBJ1-5, with no clear D. With 4 bases removed from V and 4 bases from J, the gap between germline ends came to 17 bases. CDR1 and CDR2 from the germline V gene are SGHVS and FQNEAQ. The CDR3 totals 16 residues. The CDR3 sequence is CASSSQEVSVNQPQHF. CDR3 bases: TGTGCCAGCAGCTCCCAAGAGGTGTCGGTGAATCAGCCCCAGCATTTT.

This clonotype was detected a few times. The chain combines TRBV28 with TRBJ1-1; no clear D. The V end lost 5 bases, the J end lost 1 base, and 11 bases lay between the germline ends. The V gene's germline CDR1 is MDHEN and CDR2 SYDVKM. The CDR3 totals 14 residues. CDR3: CASSPRAENTEAFF. DNA of the CDR3: TGTGCCAGCAGTCCAAGGGCGGAGAACACTGAAGCTTTCTTT. The full variable domain, its missing parts supplied by reference TRBV28 and TRBJ1-1, is DVKVTQSSRYLVKRTGEKVFLECVQDMDHENMFWYRQDPGLGLRLIYFSYDVKMKEKGDIPEGYSVSREKKERFSLILESASTNQTSMYLCASSPRAENTEAFFGQGTRLTVV.

This clonotype was recorded many times. The rearrangement links TRBV7-2 to TRBJ2-7; 9 bases are a match to TRBD2. The CDR3 has 15 amino acids. Germline-derived CDR1 and CDR2 are SGHTA and FQGNSA. Trimming took 1 base from V and 8 from J; bases not matched to a gene: 9. The CDR3 sequence is CASSLGGGGSSKQYF. The CDR3 DNA sequence: TGTGCCAGCAGCTTAGGCGGGGGGGGATCTTCGAAGCAGTACTTC.

The sample holds many counts of this clonotype. This chain connects TRBV28 to TRBJ2-6, with D possibly matching TRBD2 (6 bases). V lost 5 bases and J lost 4, with 12 bases in between. The CDR3 is 15 amino acids. CDR1 MDHEN and CDR2 SYDVKM come from the germline V gene. The CDR3 nucleotides read TGTGCCAGCAGTACTGGGAGGCCCGGGGCCAACGTCCTGACTTTC. Its protein is CASSTGRPGANVLTF.

This clonotype has ten or more counts. The chain joins TRBV10-3 to TRBJ2-5; TRBD1 is a possible D gene (6 bases). CDR3 length equals 13 residues. The V gene lost 2 bases and the J gene lost 3 bases, with 7 bases spanning the gap. CDR1 ENHRY and CDR2 SYGVKD come from the germline V gene. The CDR3 reads CAISEGDKETQYF. CDR3 sequence (DNA): TGTGCCATCAGTGAGGGGGACAAAGAGACCCAGTACTTC.

This clonotype was seen repeatedly, ten times or more. The V call is TRBV20-1, the J call TRBJ2-5, with D maybe TRBD2 (6 bases). With 3 bases removed from V and 4 bases from J, the gap between germline ends came to 15 bases. This CDR3 spans 14 amino acids. Germline assignment: CDR1 DFQATT and CDR2 SNEGSKA (reference sequence). The CDR3 nucleotides are TGCAGTGCTAGTGCGACTAGGGTAACAGAGACCCAGTACTTC. This sequence encodes CSASATRVTETQYF.

This clonotype appeared many times. The J gene is TRBJ1-2, the V gene TRBV29-1; no definite D call. Germline CDR1 reads SQVTM; CDR2 reads ANQGSEA. CDR3 size: 12 residues. CDR3 nucleotide sequence: TGCAGTTCGGGGAATTTTAACTATGGCTACACCTTC. Translated: CSSGNFNYGYTF.

The chain joins TRBV12-3 or TRBV12-4 to TRBJ2-7; the D gene is possibly TRBD1 (5 bases). The CDR3 extends over 13 amino acids. V lost 1 base, J lost 3 bases, and 7 bases lay in between. For the CDR3, the DNA is TGTGCCAGCAGTTTAGACAGGATCTACGAGCAGTACTTC. Its translation is CASSLDRIYEQYF.

This clonotype was counted ten times or more. The chain joins TRBV6-5 to TRBJ1-1; D is ambiguous. CDR3 length: 13 amino acids. Deletions cut 0 bases from V and 4 bases from J, with 6 bases between. Germline V gene sequence: CDR1 MNHEY, CDR2 SVGAGI. The CDR3 reads CASSYSSRTEAFF. CDR3 bases: TGTGCCAGCAGTTACTCCAGTCGCACTGAAGCTTTCTTT.

This clonotype showed up many times. The chain couples TRBV2 to TRBJ2-7; 9 nucleotides line up with TRBD1. Germline V lookup: CDR1 SNHLY, CDR2 FYNNEI. The CDR3 totals 13 residues. The J segment lost 8 bases and the V segment lost 5 bases, leaving 7 bases of the junction unmatched. The CDR3 region has the DNA TGTGCCAGCAGTAAGGGACAGGGTCTTCAGCAGTACTTC. As protein: CASSKGQGLQQYF.

This clonotype was observed a few times. The chain joins TRBV3-1 to TRBJ1-1; D remains unclear. Germline V gene sequence: CDR1 LGHDT, CDR2 YNNKEL (reference sequence). Trimming took 0 bases from V and 3 from J, leaving 17 bases between them. The CDR3 sequence is 17 residues long. The chain's CDR3 is CASSQDVGNSGYTEAFF. In DNA form, the CDR3 reads TGTGCCAGCAGCCAAGATGTCGGGAACTCGGGGTACACTGAAGCTTTCTTT.

This clonotype came up many times. The chain uses TRBV19 and TRBJ2-2; no reliable D call. Germline CDR1 reads LNHDA; CDR2 reads SQIVND (reference sequence). CDR3 length: 14 amino acids. The V and J ends lost 8 bases and 5 bases respectively, with 15 bases between them. In nucleotides, the CDR3 is TGTGCCAGTCGGCAGGTCCTCAGGACCGGGGAGCTGTTTTTT. Amino acid sequence: CASRQVLRTGELFF.

This clonotype was found many times. This chain links TRBV12-3 or TRBV12-4 with TRBJ2-7, with 7 bases aligning to TRBD1. This CDR3 is built from 15 residues. V was pared by 6 bases and J by 4 bases, with 12 bases of the junction left unmatched. CDR3 in amino acids: CASSPSPGGVYEQYF. As DNA, the CDR3 is TGTGCCAGCAGCCCATCCCCAGGGGGTGTGTACGAGCAGTACTTC.

The V gene is TRBV12-3 or TRBV12-4, the J gene TRBJ2-7; D is perhaps TRBD1 or TRBD2 (5 bases each). Trimming pared 4 bases from V and 3 bases from J, leaving 10 bases between. The CDR3 consists of 13 residues. Here the CDR3 DNA reads TGTGCCAGCAGTTGGGGGTCTAACTACGAGCAGTACTTC. Its protein product is CASSWGSNYEQYF.

This clonotype came up once. A much larger clone lies one base from this, so it may be a read error. This chain connects TRBV19 to TRBJ1-5, with D unclear. The CDR3 runs to 13 residues. V lost 3 bases, J lost 4 bases, and 7 bases lay in between. Germline V CDR1 and CDR2: LNHDA, SQIVND (reference sequence). The CDR3 reads CASSIAVNQPQHF. The CDR3 nucleotides are TGTGCCAGTAGTATTGCCGTGAATCAGCCCCAGCATTTT.

Many counts were recorded for this clonotype. The rearrangement uses TRBV3-1 and TRBJ1-1; D not resolved. The CDR3 sequence is 15 residues long. CDR1 is LGHDT, CDR2 YNNKEL, per germline (reference sequence). Trimming removed 1 base at V and 5 bases at J, with 14 bases between. DNA of the CDR3: TGTGCCAGCAGCCAAGTCTACAGCCTGGGGACTGAAGCTTTCTTT. Translating gives CASSQVYSLGTEAFF.

The rearrangement links TRBV4-3 to TRBJ1-5; the D is unclear. The CDR3 contains 16 residues. Trimming took off 2 bases at V and 4 bases at J, with 15 bases between the two ends. In germline, CDR1 is LGHNA, CDR2 YSLEER. The CDR3 protein is CASSQNFYTENQPQHF. Here the CDR3 DNA reads TGCGCCAGCAGCCAAAACTTCTACACCGAGAATCAGCCCCAGCATTTT.